The 6 T cell receptor beta chains listed next were all sequenced from one sample in a study of blood T cell repertoires in COVID-19 (dated by TCRdb to about 2020). The receptor library was made with the immunoSEQ multiplex PCR assay. Sourced from immuneACCESS, this table was stored by TCRdb with only in-frame sequences that have V and J called. A share of the clones is absent; for the studies checked, an unresolved V gene accounts for under half, and the remainder has no known explanation. This sample has under 200,000 clones in its table, and about four fifths of those were observed once. Clones ranked in the top ten supply about 4% of the sample. The sequenced sample was PBMCs or T cells enriched from blood (not recorded which). These receptors were obtained from a woman between 50 and 59 years old in a cohort exposed to, infected with or recovered from COVID-19 (not recorded which).

The rearrangement links TRBV5-4 to TRBJ1-5, with a tentative D call TRBD1 (6 bases). This CDR3 region has 12 residues. Germline CDR1 SGHNT, CDR2 YYREEE (reference sequence). V lost 4 bases, J lost 12 bases, and 14 bases lay in between. For the CDR3, the DNA is TGTGCCAGCAGCGCGGGAGGGGGACTCCAGCATTTT. It is translated as CASSAGGGLQHF.

This clone was seen ten or more times. The chain recombines TRBV29-1 with TRBJ1-2; D possibly corresponds to TRBD1 (6 bases). This CDR3 has 14 residues. V lost 6 bases, J lost 0 bases, and 14 bases lay in between. CDR1 is SQVTM, CDR2 ANQGSEA, per germline. This chain's CDR3 is CSVGTPATNYGYTF. The CDR3 DNA reads as TGCAGCGTCGGGACACCGGCAACTAACTATGGCTACACCTTC.

The sample holds a few counts of this clone. The rearrangement uses TRBV5-1 and TRBJ2-1; 8 nucleotides align to TRBD1. Looked up from germline, CDR1 is SGHRS and CDR2 is YFSETQ. The CDR3 runs to 15 residues. V trimming: 1 base; J trimming: 7 bases; junction bases outside the gene matches: 7. The CDR3 spells CASSLRTGSQNEQFF. DNA of the CDR3: TGCGCCAGCAGCTTGCGGACAGGGTCCCAGAATGAGCAGTTCTTC.

The chain recombines TRBV4-3 with TRBJ2-5; 12 bases agree with TRBD1. The CDR3 loop spans 19 amino acids. Germline trimming cut 4 bases from V and 5 bases from J; bases unmatched to any gene: 17. Germline-derived CDR1 and CDR2 are LGHNA and YSLEER. This chain's CDR3 is CASSRGGPGTGGGRETQYF. As DNA, the CDR3 is TGCGCCAGCAGCCGCGGAGGTCCCGGGACAGGGGGCGGGAGGGAGACCCAGTACTTC.

J is TRBJ1-4 and V is TRBV3-1 (or the pseudogene TRBV3-2); weak D call: TRBD1 (5 bases). CDR1 is LGHDT, CDR2 YNNKEL, per germline (reference sequence). This CDR3 comprises 15 residues. Trimming cost V 4 bases and J 8 bases, with 17 bases left between them. This CDR3 reads CASSPQGGGEEKLFF. The CDR3 nucleotides are TGTGCCAGCAGCCCCCAGGGAGGAGGGGAAGAAAAACTGTTTTTT.

About this clone: Sequence at one end of the junction differs from germline and may be a read error. The CDR3 sequence is CASSLFGQGAETQYF. CDR3 bases: TGTGCTAGCAGCTTATTTGGACAGGGGGCCGAGACCCAGTACTTC. The chain recombines TRBV7-7 with TRBJ2-5; 11 nucleotides agree with TRBD1. This CDR3 region has 15 residues. In germline, CDR1 is SSHAT, CDR2 FNYEAQ (reference sequence).